This T cell receptor beta chain was found in a study of shared clonotypes between healthy human individuals. As regards this clone: Its specificity is not known.

Study results and limitations: Across several donors, naive CD4 shared roughly 5%, naive CD8 more than 3%, memory CD4 about 2.5%, memory CD8 0.4%. Clonotypes shared by all four donors outscored non-shared clonotypes in generation probability.

It was at deep level that the assay was run. The table came from immunoSEQ multiplex PCR; TCRdb's copy has only in-frame clones and leaves some out. The sample holds nearly 2 million clones; around 96% are singletons and the top ten take under 1.5%. As defined, naive CD8 cells were CD45RO-negative and positively selected for CCR7, with terminally differentiated effector memory CD45RA+ cells excluded. There are 15 residues in the CDR3. Germline loops: CDR1 MNHNS, CDR2 SASEGT. Deletions cut 2 bases from V and 4 bases from J, with 14 bases between. This rearrangement joins TRBV6-1 to TRBJ1-2, with D possibly TRBD1 on 6 matching bases. Source material: naive CD8+ T cells sorted from blood. The sequence was obtained from a man aged 18 to 29 in good health. CDR3 bases: TGTGCCAGCAGTGAAATGGGGGCGCAGACCTATGGCTACACCTTC. Protein product: CASSEMGAQTYGYTF.